This T cell receptor beta chain was observed in a study of cytomegalovirus exposure and HLA in healthy donors. Method: immunoSEQ multiplex PCR; TCRdb's copy keeps in-frame clones and lacks some. The table lists about 67,000 clones, 94% of them singletons. The validation cohort, a group of over a hundred subjects, included the donors and was separate from the roughly 620-subject first cohort. This CDR3 is 13 amino acids long. CDR1 and CDR2 (germline): LNHDA, SQIVND (reference sequence). Between the trimmed V and J ends, which lost 8 bases and 3 bases, there was a span of 10 bases. Sequencing was performed on PBMCs. The chain carries TRBV19 and TRBJ2-2, with D possibly matching TRBD2 (6 bases). This TCR derives from a woman under 30 in good health and CMV-seronegative. The CDR3 nucleotides are TGTGCCAGTTCCGGGGGATACACCGGGGAGCTGTTTTTT. It codes for CASSGGYTGELFF.